Here is one T cell receptor beta chain with its context. The antigen is not known. The data were obtained in a study of shared clonotypes between healthy human individuals. TCRdb's copy holds only in-frame clones and misses some; the assay was immunoSEQ multiplex PCR. The repertoire consists of around 1,000,000 clones, with approximately 80% occurring once and the leading ten covering almost 0.9%. Study-wide results and limits: Generation probability values for non-shared clonotypes were lower than those for clonotypes shared by all four donors.

The TCR comes from a man between 18 and 35 years old in good health. Some clones in this sample may be carry-over from other donors' samples. The material sequenced was memory CD4+ T cells from PBMCs. Subset described: CD45RA-negative fraction.

The CDR3 nucleotides are TGTGCCAGCAGCTTACGGGACAAGGGTCTGGTGGCCTACGAGCAGTACTTC. Amino acids: CASSLRDKGLVAYEQYF. The rearrangement uses TRBV7-3 and TRBJ2-5, with a possible D match to TRBD1 (6 bases). The J call may be incorrect, as the DNA end agrees better with TRBJ2-7. Germline CDR1 and CDR2: SGHTA and FQGTGA. This CDR3 region has 17 residues.